The sequence of this TCR beta chain was determined in a study of Graves' ophthalmopathy and Graves' hyperthyroidism. Notes on the study in general: Blood shared most expanded thyroid clonotypes above 0.001 frequency.

Per the germline V gene, CDR1 is SGHAT and CDR2 is FQNNGV. The CDR3 totals 13 residues. The V end lost 5 bases, the J end lost 5 bases, and 12 bases lay between the germline ends. On this clonotype itself: Antigen: not known.

Exclusion covered patients with other autoimmune diseases or uncontrolled infections (as well as pregnancy or lactation). Amplification targeted the TCR beta CDR3 regions, with RNA transcripts as the source material. RT-PCR with HTBI primers came first, then second-round multiplex PCR. TCRdb re-derived calls from the multiplex PCR reads in MiXCR, one entry per CDR3 protein. This table has over 150,000 distinct CDR3 sequences, 30% to 45% appearing once. The specimen sequenced was peripheral blood. The receptor was derived from a woman in her 40s with Graves' ophthalmopathy. J is TRBJ2-5 and V is TRBV11-2, with a weak D call TRBD2 (6 bases). In nucleotides, the CDR3 is TGTGCCAGCAGCGCGACTAGAGGGGAGACCCAGTACTTC. It encodes CASSATRGETQYF.